Listed below are T cell receptor beta chains from one sample, sequenced in a study of shared clonotypes between healthy human individuals. The table came from immunoSEQ multiplex PCR; TCRdb's copy has only in-frame clones and leaves some out. The sample yields about 2.4 million clones, approximately 93% seen once. Input material: naive CD4+ T cells from PBMCs. The receptors were gathered from a young man in good health. Some clones in this sample may be carry-over from other donors' samples. The CDR3 runs from the conserved cysteine through the conserved F or W. The D gene is left open where the match is weak. Part of the rows lack a size; the others show once, few, many or a class for expanded clones.

d_call,clone_size,v_call,j_call,cdr3_nt,cdr3_aa
TRBD1,.,TRBV28,TRBJ1-1,TGTGCCAGCAGCCTACCCCCTGGGCAGGGGGCGTTGAACACTGAAGCTTTCTTT,CASSLPPGQGALNTEAFF
TRBD2,.,TRBV9,TRBJ2-7,TGTGCCAGCAGCGTGACTAGCGGGAGCGCCGAGCAGTACTTC,CASSVTSGSAEQYF
.,.,TRBV5-1,TRBJ2-7,TGCGCCAGCAGCCCTTTCCTCGCTCTTGAGGAGGCCGAGCAGTACTTC,CASSPFLALEEAEQYF
.,.,TRBV6-1,TRBJ2-1,TGTGCCAGCAGTGAAGGCGGGACTCGCCTAGGTGAGCAGTTCTTC,CASSEGGTRLGEQFF
TRBD1,.,TRBV2,TRBJ2-1,TGTGCCAGCAGTGTCACAGGGGGCGGCTTTTACAATGAGCAGTTCTTC,CASSVTGGGFYNEQFF
TRBD1,.,TRBV7-9,TRBJ2-4,TGTGCCAGCAGCTTAAACAGGGGGATGGCATTAGCCAAAAACATTCAGTACTTC,CASSLNRGMALAKNIQYF
.,.,TRBV7-9,TRBJ2-5,TGTGCCAGCAGCTCCTGGCTAGGGGGAGGCCAAGAGACCCAGTACTTC,CASSSWLGGGQETQYF
.,.,TRBV6-1,TRBJ1-1,TGTGCCAGCAGCGCTAGGACCGGCATGAACACTGAAGCTTTCTTT,CASSARTGMNTEAFF
.,.,TRBV11-2,TRBJ2-7,TGTGCCAGCAGCTTAGTGTCGCAGGATACCTACGAGCAGTACTTC,CASSLVSQDTYEQYF
TRBD2,.,TRBV9,TRBJ2-7,TGTGCCAGCAGCGTTAGCGGGAGGTTCTACGAGCAGTACTTC,CASSVSGRFYEQYF
TRBD1,.,TRBV19,TRBJ1-3,TGTGCCAGTAGTCCACAGGGGGCTTTTGGAAACACCATATATTTT,CASSPQGAFGNTIYF
.,.,TRBV19,TRBJ2-4,TGTGCCAGTCGCAGGGAGTCCAAAAACATTCAGTACTTC,CASRRESKNIQYF
.,.,TRBV12-5,TRBJ1-1,TGTGCTAGTGGTTTAGAGATGGGCACTGAAGCTTTCTTT,CASGLEMGTEAFF
.,.,TRBV7-3,TRBJ2-5,TGTGCCAGCAGCTCGCAGGGGCGCCAAGAGACCCAGTACTTC,CASSSQGRQETQYF
TRBD1,.,TRBV7-2,TRBJ2-7,TGTGCCAGCAGCTATGACAGGGGCCCCTACGAGCAGTACTTC,CASSYDRGPYEQYF
TRBD1,.,TRBV5-1,TRBJ1-2,TGCGCCAGCAGCAAAGGGACAGGGGATGGCTACACCTTC,CASSKGTGDGYTF
TRBD2,.,TRBV4-2,TRBJ2-7,TGTGCCAGCAGCCATGATAGCGGGAGTGGATACGAGCAGTACTTC,CASSHDSGSGYEQYF
.,.,TRBV6-6,TRBJ1-3,TGTGCCAGCAGGAGCTACAGTTCTGGAAACACCATATATTTT,CASRSYSSGNTIYF
TRBD2,once,TRBV7-2,TRBJ2-5,TGTGCCAGCAGCTTTAATGTCGGGGTGTCTAGCGGGAGAGAGACCCAGTACTTC,CASSFNVGVSSGRETQYF
.,.,TRBV6-1,TRBJ1-5,TGTGCCAGCAGTGAATCGGGGGGCGATCAGCCCCAGCATTTT,CASSESGGDQPQHF
TRBD1,.,TRBV18,TRBJ2-7,TGTGCCAGCTCACCATGGGCCCAGGGGGCTGCGGGAGAGCAGTACTTC,CASSPWAQGAAGEQYF
.,.,TRBV19,TRBJ2-7,TGTGCCAGTACTCCGGAGGTGGGCGGAACCTACGAGCAGTACTTC,CASTPEVGGTYEQYF
TRBD2,.,TRBV4-1,TRBJ2-1,TGCGCCAGCAGCGGACAATGGGGCGGGAGGGCCGTTGAGCAGTTCTTC,CASSGQWGGRAVEQFF
.,.,TRBV28,TRBJ1-1,TGTGCCAGCAGGGAAAACAGGTGGACAGTTCCACTTAACACTGAAGCTTTCTTT,CASRENRWTVPLNTEAFF
.,.,TRBV4-3,TRBJ2-1,TGCGCCAGCAGCCAAGCCCCGAGCTCCTACAATGAGCAGTTCTTC,CASSQAPSSYNEQFF
.,.,TRBV6-6,TRBJ2-3,TGTGCCAGCAGGGGGGATACGCAGTATTTT,CASRGDTQYF
.,.,TRBV6-5,TRBJ1-2,TGTGCCAGCGCGGGTCGAAACTATGGCTACACCTTC,CASAGRNYGYTF
TRBD2,.,TRBV27,TRBJ2-2,TGTGCCAGCAGCCCAACTAGCGTTGCGAACACCGGGGAGCTGTTTTTT,CASSPTSVANTGELFF
TRBD2,.,TRBV15,TRBJ2-1,TGTGCCACCAGCAGAGATGGGGAGGGTTCCTACAATGAGCAGTTCTTC,CATSRDGEGSYNEQFF
TRBD1,.,TRBV5-1,TRBJ2-7,TGCGCCAGCAGCTTGGGGAACGACAGGGCCGAGCAGTACTTC,CASSLGNDRAEQYF
.,.,TRBV5-1,TRBJ2-1,TGCGCCAGCAGCTTGGCCCTGGCGGACCGGAGTAATGAGCAGTTCTTC,CASSLALADRSNEQFF
.,.,TRBV19,TRBJ2-7,TGTGCCGTAGGCCAGTCGACCTCCTACGAGCAGTACTTC,CAVGQSTSYEQYF
TRBD2,.,TRBV11-2,TRBJ2-2,TGTGCCAGCAGCTTGATAGCGGGATTATCCGGGGAGCTGTTTTTT,CASSLIAGLSGELFF
.,once,TRBV6-1,TRBJ2-1,TGTGCCAGCCGAAGCGTCCTTGCAGTCGAGCAGTTCTTC,CASRSVLAVEQFF
.,.,TRBV5-4,TRBJ1-2,TGTGCCAGCAGCTTGGTCGTCGACTATGGCTACACCTTC,CASSLVVDYGYTF
.,.,TRBV9,TRBJ2-1,TGTGCCAGCAGCGTACTAAACAATGAGCAGTTCTTC,CASSVLNNEQFF
.,.,TRBV7-3,TRBJ2-1,TGTGCCAGCAGCCCGACAGGAGATCCGTACAATGAGCAGTTCTTC,CASSPTGDPYNEQFF
TRBD2,once,TRBV5-1,TRBJ2-7,TGCGCCAGCAACGGGGGGACTAGCGGGATAATGTACGAGCAGTACTTC,CASNGGTSGIMYEQYF
TRBD2,.,TRBV27,TRBJ2-1,TGTGCCAGCAGTTTAGCTAGCGGGAGAGGCTATGAGCAGTTCTTC,CASSLASGRGYEQFF
.,.,TRBV5-1,TRBJ2-7,TGCGCCAGCAGCTTGGGGAGCCCGAGCTCCTACGAGCAGTACTTC,CASSLGSPSSYEQYF
.,.,TRBV27,TRBJ1-5,TGTGCCAGCAGTTTATGGGGCAATCAGCCCCAGCATTTT,CASSLWGNQPQHF
.,.,TRBV6-5,TRBJ2-7,TGTGCCAGCAGTTACTCGATCAGCCGGGTCTCCTACGAGCAGTACTTC,CASSYSISRVSYEQYF
TRBD1,.,TRBV19,TRBJ2-1,TGTGCCAGTAGTCATGGACAGGGGTACAATGAGCAGTTCTTC,CASSHGQGYNEQFF
.,.,TRBV9,TRBJ2-3,TGTGCCAGCAGCTGGGGGCGCGATGCCAACACAGATACGCAGTATTTT,CASSWGRDANTDTQYF
.,once,TRBV28,TRBJ2-7,TGTGCCAGCAAGGCTACAGGACCCTACGAGCAGTACTTC,CASKATGPYEQYF
.,.,TRBV28,TRBJ1-1,TGTGCCAGCAGCCTCACCTACACTGAAGCTTTCTTT,CASSLTYTEAFF
.,.,TRBV25-1,TRBJ1-5,TGTGCCAGCAGTGAAGGGGGTCTTGGTCCCCAGCATTTT,CASSEGGLGPQHF
.,.,TRBV7-3,TRBJ2-5,.,CASSSFGAGETQYF
.,once,TRBV30,TRBJ2-7,TGTGCCTGGAGTGGTGGCTACGAGCAGTACTTC,CAWSGGYEQYF
TRBD1,.,TRBV2,TRBJ2-2,TGTGCCAGCAGTCCACAGGGGGCCCCCGGGGAGCTGTTTTTT,CASSPQGAPGELFF
.,.,TRBV19,TRBJ1-4,TGTGCCAGTAGTATTGAGTTCGTGAGTGTATGGGAAAAACTGTTTTTT,CASSIEFVSVWEKLFF
.,.,TRBV7-9,TRBJ2-3,TGTGCCAGCAGCTTAAAACTGAACTGGGGCACAGATACGCAGTATTTT,CASSLKLNWGTDTQYF
TRBD2,.,TRBV29-1,TRBJ2-7,TGCAGCGTTGAACAGGGAGGGCCCGAGCAGTACTTC,CSVEQGGPEQYF
TRBD2,.,TRBV7-3,TRBJ2-5,TGTGCCAGCAGCTCCTCGGGAGGGGTGGAGACCCAGTACTTC,CASSSSGGVETQYF